This is a list of T cell receptor beta chains from one sample in a study of CD8 T cells in ankylosing spondylitis. TCRdb re-called the 5' RACE reads with MiXCR, one entry per CDR3 protein. The sample holds 300,000 to 400,000 distinct CDR3 sequences, more than 20% seen once. Sequenced input: blood, either unsorted or a sorted T cell fraction (not recorded which). The origin of the receptors is a male donor with ankylosing spondylitis or in good health (not recorded which). Each CDR3 is given with its conserved first and last residue. Each record gives: V gene, J gene, clone size, CDR3 length, D gene, CDR3 protein. The D gene is left open where the match is weak. For some rows the clone size is stated as once, few or many, or as a class when expanded; others skip it.

TRBV4-1	TRBJ2-1	.	16	TRBD1	CASSQDIERQGDEQFF
TRBV12-3/TRBV12-4	TRBJ2-2	.	15	TRBD1	CASSLGQPDTGELFF
TRBV5-5	TRBJ2-5	.	16	.	CASSLAWTEEQETQYF
TRBV29-1	TRBJ2-2	.	13	.	CSLRTDNTGELFF
TRBV6-2/TRBV6-3	TRBJ2-7	few	15	.	CASSYWAGTIYEQYF
TRBV21-1	TRBJ1-1	.	13	.	CASRETGPPEAFF
TRBV4-2	TRBJ2-7	many	18	.	CASSQEWEGGPSSYEQYF
TRBV7-6	TRBJ2-2	.	14	.	CASSPSSFSGELFF
TRBV5-1	TRBJ1-1	.	13	TRBD1	CASSWARQGLAFF
TRBV11-2	TRBJ2-5	few	14	.	CASSLVWAQETQYF